The sequence of this T cell receptor (beta chain) was determined in a study of cytomegalovirus exposure and HLA in healthy donors. Findings of the study overall: Further analysis was carried out later, and it showed several of the most significant clusters appearing linked to common viral pathogens. The Asian-associated ancestry cluster reportedly had fewer N-insertions than the approximately 630-donor mean in a later analysis. Earlier analysis found most TCR beta V segments productive about 87% or about 30% of the time. The study dropped some indistinguishable V segments, TRBV6-2 and TRBV6-3 among them.

Primers included in the PCR were 60 Vbeta and 13 Jbeta primers. The table came from immunoSEQ multiplex PCR; TCRdb's copy has only in-frame clones and leaves some out. Of approximately 110,000 clones in the sample, about 83% were seen once. The CDR3 covers 16 residues. Germline V CDR1 and CDR2: ENHRY, SYGVKD. V was pared by 5 bases and J by 3 bases, with 11 bases of the junction left unmatched. As regards this clone: Its antigen is not identified.

The origin of this receptor is a female donor in good health and CMV-seropositive. The rearrangement uses TRBV10-3 and TRBJ2-7, with 9 positions matching TRBD1. Sequenced material: PBMCs. CDR3 coding DNA: TGTGCCATCAGTCGGACAGGGGCTGTGGCTAGCTACGAGCAGTACTTC. The encoded protein is CAISRTGAVASYEQYF.